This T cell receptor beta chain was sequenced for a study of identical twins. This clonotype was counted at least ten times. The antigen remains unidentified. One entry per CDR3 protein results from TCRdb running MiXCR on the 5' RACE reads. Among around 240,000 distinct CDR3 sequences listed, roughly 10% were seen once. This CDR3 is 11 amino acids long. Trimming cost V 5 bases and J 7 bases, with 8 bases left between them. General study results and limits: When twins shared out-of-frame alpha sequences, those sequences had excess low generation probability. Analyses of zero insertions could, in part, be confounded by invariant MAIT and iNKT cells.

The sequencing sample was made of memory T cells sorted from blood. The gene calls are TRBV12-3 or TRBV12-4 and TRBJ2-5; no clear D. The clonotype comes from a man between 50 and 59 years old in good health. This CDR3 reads CASSREWTQYF. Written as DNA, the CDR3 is TGTGCCAGCAGTCGAGAATGGACCCAGTACTTC.